The clone carrying this T cell receptor beta chain was observed once. The antigen is undetermined. A multiplex PCR was run with 60 Vbeta primers and 13 Jbeta primers. Profiled with immunoSEQ multiplex PCR; TCRdb holds only in-frame clones, not every one. The data show approximately 130,000 clones, around 78% seen once. The sample originates from a study of cytomegalovirus exposure and HLA in healthy donors. Findings and limits, study-wide: Most TCR sequences showed up rarely, but some public TCRs showed up in many donors. Later analysis revealed greater clonal expansion in HLA-associated TCR beta chains than in equally common others.

Germline values: CDR1 MNHNS, CDR2 SASEGT. With V trimmed by 2 bases and J by 0 bases, 3 bases remained unmatched. CDR3 size: 18 residues. This receptor was identified in a female donor in good health and CMV-seropositive. Sequenced input: PBMCs. The genes are TRBV6-1 and TRBJ2-2; 13 positions agree with TRBD2. CDR3 protein: CASSETLAGGANTGELFF. CDR3 DNA sequence: TGTGCCAGCAGTGAAACACTAGCGGGAGGGGCGAACACCGGGGAGCTGTTTTTT.